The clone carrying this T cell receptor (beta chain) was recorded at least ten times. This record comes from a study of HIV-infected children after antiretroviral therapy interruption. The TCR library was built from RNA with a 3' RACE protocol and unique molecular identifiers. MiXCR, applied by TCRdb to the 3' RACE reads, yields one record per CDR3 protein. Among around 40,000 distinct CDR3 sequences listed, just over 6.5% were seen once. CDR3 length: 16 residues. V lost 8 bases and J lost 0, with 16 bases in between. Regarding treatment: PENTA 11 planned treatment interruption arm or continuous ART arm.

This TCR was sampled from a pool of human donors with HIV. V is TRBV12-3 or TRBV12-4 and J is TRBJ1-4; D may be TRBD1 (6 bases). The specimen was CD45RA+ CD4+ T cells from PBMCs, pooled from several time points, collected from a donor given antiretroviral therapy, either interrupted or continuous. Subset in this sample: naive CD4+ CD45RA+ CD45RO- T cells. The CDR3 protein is CASAGGQLATNEKLFF. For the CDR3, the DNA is TGTGCCAGCGCGGGAGGACAGCTGGCAACTAATGAAAAACTGTTTTTT.